This T cell receptor beta chain was identified in a study of cytomegalovirus exposure and HLA in healthy donors. With regard to this clone: Antigen: not known.

The junction had 5 bases not matched to a gene; V was cut back by 4 bases and J by 6 bases. CDR3 length: 14 residues. Germline V gene lookup returns CDR1 SGHRS and CDR2 YFSETQ. Study-level points and caveats: Indistinguishability led to the exclusion of some V segments, TRBV6-2 and TRBV6-3 included. Altogether, 164 TCR beta chains were recorded as cytomegalovirus-associated. Whilst most TCR sequences proved rare, a subset of public TCRs occurred across many donors.

60 Vbeta and 13 Jbeta primers were used in PCR. Some clones are missing from TCRdb's copy, which holds only in-frame ones; the method was immunoSEQ multiplex PCR. The data show 85,000 to 90,000 clones, around 64% seen once. The sequence derives from a young man in good health and CMV-seronegative. J is TRBJ2-1 and V is TRBV5-1; 9 nucleotides align to TRBD2. Sample: PBMCs. CDR3 in DNA: TGCGCCAGCAGCCTTCTAGCGGGGAGCAATGAGCAGTTCTTC. This gives the protein CASSLLAGSNEQFF.